Listed below are T cell receptor beta chains from one sample, sequenced in a study of Ad26.COV2.S vaccination and SARS-CoV-2 variants. The repertoire was sequenced with immunoSEQ multiplex PCR; TCRdb's copy has only in-frame clones and lacks some. The table has around 250,000 clones, 70% to 90% seen once. The specimen was peripheral blood, collected in a trial of Ad26.COV2.S vaccine versus placebo. The receptor set was obtained from a person between 18 and 60 years old who received the Ad26.COV2.S COVID-19 vaccine or a placebo. Each CDR3 is given with its conserved first and last residue. D genes are given only for firm matches. Not every row has a clone size; where given, it reads once, few, many or a size class.

CDR3 length	clone size	D gene	V gene	J gene	CDR3 protein	CDR3 DNA
18	-	TRBD1	TRBV7-2	TRBJ2-3	CASSLVGGTGESTDTQYF	TGTGCCAGCAGCTTAGTGGGCGGGACAGGGGAAAGCACAGATACGCAGTATTTT
12	-	-	TRBV24-1	TRBJ2-7	CATIEDSYEQYF	TGTGCCACCATTGAGGACTCCTACGAGCAGTACTTC
15	-	-	TRBV6-1	TRBJ2-7	CASSEDSGATYEQYF	TGTGCCAGCAGTGAAGATAGCGGTGCTACCTACGAGCAGTACTTC
18	-	-	TRBV7-9	TRBJ2-5	CASSGAATRARVEETQYF	TGTGCCAGCAGCGGCGCCGCGACTAGAGCCCGGGTTGAAGAGACCCAGTACTTC
18	-	TRBD1	TRBV4-3	TRBJ2-7	CASSQVSRTGTGWYEQYF	TGCGCCAGCAGCCAAGTTTCCCGGACCGGGACAGGGTGGTACGAGCAGTACTTC
15	-	TRBD1	TRBV6-6	TRBJ1-6	CASSWGTGENSPLHF	TGTGCCAGCAGTTGGGGGACAGGGGAAAATTCACCCCTCCACTTT
14	few	-	TRBV3-1/TRBV3-2	TRBJ1-3	CASSQVLSGNTIYF	TGTGCCAGCAGCCAAGTTCTCTCTGGAAACACCATATATTTT
17	-	TRBD1	TRBV19	TRBJ1-5	CASSIGQGVSGHQPQHF	TGTGCCAGTAGTATTGGACAGGGGGTCTCAGGGCATCAGCCCCAGCATTTT
15	-	-	TRBV6-5	TRBJ1-5	CASSLGHASNQPQHF	TGTGCCAGCAGTTTGGGACACGCAAGCAATCAGCCCCAGCATTTT
15	-	-	TRBV7-9	TRBJ1-1	CASSSSGGMNTEAFF	TGTGCCAGCAGTTCTAGCGGCGGTATGAACACTGAAGCTTTCTTT
16	-	TRBD2	TRBV6-6	TRBJ2-1	CASRTSGSSSYNEQFF	TGTGCCAGCAGGACTAGCGGGAGTAGCTCCTACAATGAGCAGTTCTTC
19	-	-	TRBV4-1	TRBJ1-3	CASSQLPGRITSSGNTIYF	TGCGCCAGCAGCCAGTTACCGGGACGGATCACGAGCTCTGGAAACACCATATATTTT
14	-	-	TRBV4-2	TRBJ2-3	CASSQDSSTDTQYF	TGTGCCAGCAGCCAAGATTCTAGCACAGATACGCAGTATTTT
14	-	TRBD1	TRBV14	TRBJ2-2	CASSPRQGTGELFF	TGTGCCAGCAGCCCCCGACAGGGCACCGGGGAGCTGTTTTTT
14	-	-	TRBV19	TRBJ2-3	CASSMGRRADTQYF	TGTGCCAGTAGTATGGGTAGAAGGGCAGATACGCAGTATTTT
15	-	-	TRBV6-6	TRBJ2-7	CASSYAGGEDYEQYF	TGTGCCAGCAGTTACGCTGGCGGCGAGGATTACGAGCAGTACTTC
13	-	TRBD1	TRBV19	TRBJ1-2	CASTRTGGYGYTF	TGTGCCAGTACCCGGACAGGGGGCTATGGCTACACCTTC
17	-	TRBD1	TRBV4-3	TRBJ2-2	CASSHLLGQTNTGELFF	TGCGCCAGCAGCCACCTCCTGGGACAGACGAACACCGGGGAGCTGTTTTTT
14	-	TRBD1	TRBV18	TRBJ2-5	CASSPTGPQETQYF	TGTGCCAGCTCACCGACAGGGCCCCAAGAGACCCAGTACTTC
17	once	-	TRBV19	TRBJ1-5	CASSMSRVRGSNQPQHF	TGTGCCAGTAGTATGAGCAGGGTCCGGGGGAGCAATCAGCCCCAGCATTTT
18	-	-	TRBV10-3	TRBJ2-6	CAISEFAGASPGANVLTF	TGTGCCATCAGTGAGTTTGCAGGGGCGTCCCCTGGGGCCAACGTCCTGACTTTC
14	-	-	TRBV2	TRBJ1-5	CASSSIQSNQPQHF	TGTGCCAGCAGTAGTATACAGAGCAATCAGCCCCAGCATTTT